The 32 T cell receptor beta chains reported below all come from one sample, sequenced in a study of T-cell reconstitution after alpha-beta-depleted transplantation in children. Library preparation (for TCRbeta) was performed with unique molecular identifiers. TCRdb itself ran the PCR reads through MiXCR, one entry per CDR3 protein. Among tens of thousands of distinct CDR3 sequences, roughly 4.9% were seen once, and the ten largest hold approximately 20%. Sample: PBMCs, mostly from graft donor cells, taken 180 days after TCRalphabeta/CD19-depleted stem cell transplant. The receptors come from a boy under three years old who had a stem cell transplant for acute myeloid leukemia, so the T cells may come from the graft donor.

This clonotype was seen many times. The gene calls are TRBV7-9 and TRBJ2-7, with 7 bases lining up with TRBD1. The CDR3 is 13 residues long. CDR1 and CDR2 (germline): SEHNR, FQNEAQ (reference sequence). With V trimmed by 5 bases and J by 4 bases, 5 bases remained unmatched. CDR3 sequence: CASSPDRVYEQYF. CDR3 bases: TGTGCCAGCAGCCCTGACAGGGTGTACGAGCAGTACTTC. Full variable domain (missing parts from reference TRBV7-9 and TRBJ2-7): DTGVSQNPRHKITKRGQNVTFRCDPISEHNRLYWYRQTLGQGPEFLTYFQNEAQLEKSRLLSDRFSAERPKGSFSTLEIQRTEQGDSAMYLCASSPDRVYEQYFGPGTRLTVT.

This clonotype occurred many times. The rearrangement joins TRBV15 to TRBJ1-1, with D unresolved. Trimming removed 11 bases from V and 4 bases from J, with 17 bases in between. This CDR3 contains 13 residues. CDR1 and CDR2 (germline): LNHNV, YYDKDF (reference sequence). The CDR3 sequence: CAAGEREVTEAFF. The CDR3 nucleotides read TGTGCCGCGGGTGAGAGGGAGGTCACTGAAGCTTTCTTT.

This clonotype has ten or more counts. V is TRBV5-1 and J is TRBJ2-2; D not resolved. V lost 1 base, J lost 0 bases, and 7 bases lay in between. The CDR3 is 15 residues long. The germline gives CDR1 SGHRS, CDR2 YFSETQ. CDR3 sequence (DNA): TGCGCCAGCAGCTTGACTCTGTCGAACACCGGGGAGCTGTTTTTT. It codes for CASSLTLSNTGELFF. Variable domain in full (rest from reference TRBV5-1 and TRBJ2-2): KAGVTQTPRYLIKTRGQQVTLSCSPISGHRSVSWYQQTPGQGLQFLFEYFSETQRNKGNFPGRFSGRQFSNSRSEMNVSTLELGDSALYLCASSLTLSNTGELFFGEGSRLTVL.

This clonotype was seen ten or more times. This chain links TRBV20-1 with TRBJ2-1; the match to TRBD2 covers 8 bases. The germline CDR1 and CDR2 sequences are DFQATT and SNEGSKA (reference sequence). The CDR3 is 15 residues long. J lost 7 bases, V lost 8 bases, and 16 bases had no gene match. The CDR3 DNA reads TGCAGTCCCGGCGGCGGGGCGGGACTAGGGAATGAGCAGTTCTTC. Translation gives CSPGGGAGLGNEQFF.

This clonotype was seen repeatedly, ten times or more. The J gene is TRBJ1-1, the V gene TRBV28, with D perhaps matching TRBD1 (5 bases). This CDR3 is built from 14 residues. Trimming removed 3 bases from V and 3 bases from J, with 11 bases in between. CDR1 and CDR2 from the germline V gene are MDHEN and SYDVKM. CDR3 in amino acids: CASSLPGGYTEAFF. DNA for the CDR3: TGTGCCAGCAGTTTGCCGGGGGGATACACTGAAGCTTTCTTT.

This clonotype has at least ten counts. The CDR3 bases are TGTGCCACCAGTGGCCGGACTAGCGGGGGAAGCTACGAGCAGTACGTC. As protein: CATSGRTSGGSYEQYV. The J gene is TRBJ2-7, the V gene TRBV24-1; 13 bases agree with TRBD2. Trimming took 5 bases from V and 3 from J; bases not matched to a gene: 6. Looked up from germline, CDR1 is KGHDR and CDR2 is SFDVKD. The CDR3 is 16 residues long.

This clonotype appeared many times. V usage is TRBV12-3 or TRBV12-4 and J usage is TRBJ2-2; D is uncertain. The CDR3 is 15 residues long. V gave up 2 bases and J gave up 0 bases, with 7 bases separating them. The CDR3, as DNA: TGTGCCAGCAGTTTATACGGCTCGAACACCGGGGAGCTGTTTTTT. Translation: CASSLYGSNTGELFF.

Relative to its sample, this clonotype is medium-sized. V is TRBV5-1 and J is TRBJ2-2; the D gene could be TRBD1 or TRBD2 (6 bases each). The CDR3 covers 15 residues. V was clipped by 1 base and J by 6 bases, with 13 bases between them. Germline CDR1 is SGHRS and CDR2 is YFSETQ. The DNA of the CDR3 is TGCGCCAGCAGCTTGTTCCCAGGGGAGGCCGGGGAGCTGTTTTTT. As protein: CASSLFPGEAGELFF. The complete variable domain, with remaining parts taken from reference TRBV5-1 and TRBJ2-2, reads KAGVTQTPRYLIKTRGQQVTLSCSPISGHRSVSWYQQTPGQGLQFLFEYFSETQRNKGNFPGRFSGRQFSNSRSEMNVSTLELGDSALYLCASSLFPGEAGELFFGEGSRLTVL.

There are many counts of this clonotype. The genes are TRBV20-1 and TRBJ2-5; D remains unclear. There are 10 residues in the CDR3. Germline V lookup: CDR1 DFQATT, CDR2 SNEGSKA (reference sequence). Trimming took off 3 bases at V and 3 bases at J, with 2 bases between the two ends. The CDR3 loop is CSASEETQYF. CDR3 sequence (DNA): TGCAGTGCTAGCGAAGAGACCCAGTACTTC.

In this sample, this clonotype turned up many times. In DNA, the CDR3 is TGCGCCAGCAGCGTCCGGGACAGTAACACCGGGGAGCTGTTTTTT. Protein: CASSVRDSNTGELFF. The V and J genes are TRBV5-1 and TRBJ2-2, with 7 bases identical to TRBD1. CDR3 length equals 15 residues. Germline V gene sequence: CDR1 SGHRS, CDR2 YFSETQ. The V segment lost 4 bases and the J segment 2 bases; nucleotides outside the gene matches: 5.

This clonotype occurred many times. The chain is built from TRBV6-5 and TRBJ2-3, with 11 bases lining up with TRBD1. The length of the CDR3 is 18 residues. CDR1 and CDR2 from the germline V gene are MNHEY and SVGAGI. V was pared by 2 bases and J by 1 base, with 8 bases of the junction left unmatched. The CDR3 DNA reads as TGTGCCAGCAGTTACGACGGCCTGGACAGGGGGCGCACAGATACGCAGTATTTT. It specifies CASSYDGLDRGRTDTQYF.

Ten or more counts support this clonotype. The chain links TRBV19 to TRBJ2-3; perhaps D is TRBD1 or TRBD2 (5 bases each). The CDR3 contains 14 residues. The V gene lost 3 bases and the J gene lost 1 base, with 8 bases spanning the gap. The germline CDR1 and CDR2 sequences are LNHDA and SQIVND (reference sequence). The CDR3 is CASSIRGGTDTQYF. The CDR3, as DNA: TGTGCCAGTAGTATCAGAGGGGGCACAGATACGCAGTATTTT.

This clonotype was observed many times. The V gene is TRBV3-1, the J gene TRBJ1-6; unclear D gene. This CDR3 region has 12 residues. Germline V gene data show CDR1 as LGHDT and CDR2 as YNNKEL (reference sequence). V was clipped by 1 base and J by 9 bases, with 4 bases between them. The CDR3 loop reads CASSQGTSPLHF. CDR3 coding DNA: TGTGCCAGCAGCCAAGGGACTTCACCCCTCCACTTT.

This clonotype was seen repeatedly, ten times or more. The chain joins TRBV11-1 to TRBJ2-3; 9 nucleotides align to TRBD1. With 5 bases clipped from V and 1 base from J, the junction kept 13 bases outside the gene matches. The CDR3 totals 18 residues. CDR1 is SGHAT, CDR2 FQDESV, per germline (reference sequence). CDR3 residues: CASSPWDRERSGTDTQYF. The CDR3 DNA reads TGTGCCAGCAGCCCATGGGACAGGGAGCGTTCTGGCACAGATACGCAGTATTTT.

This clonotype was counted ten times or more. For the CDR3, the DNA is TGCAGCGCAACGACAGGACCTAACACTGAAGCTTTCTTT. Amino acids: CSATTGPNTEAFF. V and J are TRBV29-1 and TRBJ1-1, with D possibly being TRBD1 (6 bases). Germline CDR1 reads SQVTM; CDR2 reads ANQGSEA. Trimming stripped 7 bases from V and 2 bases from J, with 14 bases between. The CDR3 is 13 amino acids.

This clonotype was counted at least ten times. The chain couples TRBV5-1 to TRBJ2-1; D call uncertain. The V end was cut by 2 bases, the J end by 12 bases, with 15 bases between. The CDR3 loop spans 13 amino acids. Germline values: CDR1 SGHRS, CDR2 YFSETQ. The CDR3, as DNA: TGCGCCAGCAGCTTACTCGACATGTCAGGGCAGTTCTTC. It codes for CASSLLDMSGQFF. The entire variable domain, with the rest obtained from reference TRBV5-1 and TRBJ2-1, is as follows: KAGVTQTPRYLIKTRGQQVTLSCSPISGHRSVSWYQQTPGQGLQFLFEYFSETQRNKGNFPGRFSGRQFSNSRSEMNVSTLELGDSALYLCASSLLDMSGQFFGPGTRLTVL.

This clonotype was detected ten times or more. The J gene is TRBJ2-3, the V gene TRBV20-1; D is possibly TRBD1 or TRBD2 (7 bases each). The V gene lost 3 bases and the J gene lost 0 bases, with 10 bases spanning the gap. The germline gives CDR1 DFQATT, CDR2 SNEGSKA (reference sequence). The CDR3 runs to 14 residues. CDR3 region: CSARQGGSTDTQYF. The CDR3 DNA follows: TGCAGTGCTAGGCAGGGGGGGAGCACAGATACGCAGTATTTT.

In its sample, this clonotype was seen many times. The J gene is TRBJ2-7, the V gene TRBV5-4; the match to TRBD1 covers 8 bases. The V segment lost 4 bases and the J segment 5 bases; nucleotides outside the gene matches: 8. The CDR3 is made up of 14 amino acids. Per the germline V gene, CDR1 is SGHNT and CDR2 is YYREEE (reference sequence). As DNA, the CDR3 is TGTGCCAGCAGCAGGGGACAGGACTGGAACGAGCAGTACTTC. Its protein product is CASSRGQDWNEQYF.

Many counts were recorded for this clonotype. This chain connects TRBV10-3 to TRBJ2-7; 10 bases are a match to TRBD1. Per germline, CDR1 ENHRY and CDR2 SYGVKD. The length of the CDR3 is 15 residues. With V trimmed by 4 bases and J by 5 bases, 8 bases remained unmatched. The CDR3 nucleotides read TGTGCCATCAGTGCGGTTGGGACAGGGGTCGACGAGCAGTACTTC. Residues: CAISAVGTGVDEQYF.

This chain uses TRBV5-6 with TRBJ2-7; 10 nucleotides line up with TRBD1. The CDR3 is 15 residues long. V was pared by 7 bases and J by 4 bases, with 11 bases of the junction left unmatched. Germline CDR1 is SGHDT and CDR2 is YYEEEE. The CDR3 coding sequence is TGTGCCAGCGGCCCCGGGACAGGGGCGGGATACGAGCAGTACTTC. Translation: CASGPGTGAGYEQYF. Full variable domain (missing parts from reference TRBV5-6 and TRBJ2-7): DAGVTQSPTHLIKTRGQQVTLRCSPKSGHDTVSWYQQALGQGPQFIFQYYEEEERQRGNFPDRFSGHQFPNYSSELNVNALLLGDSALYLCASGPGTGAGYEQYFGPGTRLTVT.

The genes are TRBV7-7 and TRBJ2-1, with 8 bases aligning to TRBD1. CDR3 length: 13 amino acids. Germline V CDR1 and CDR2: SSHAT, FNYEAQ (reference sequence). V trimming: 1 base; J trimming: 8 bases; junction bases outside the gene matches: 1. The CDR3 DNA reads TGTGCCAGCAGCTTAGAACAGGGGGATGAGCAGTTCTTC. It yields the protein CASSLEQGDEQFF. Full variable domain (remainder filled in from reference TRBV7-7 and TRBJ2-1): GAGVSQSPRYKVTKRGQDVTLRCDPISSHATLYWYQQALGQGPEFLTYFNYEAQPDKSGLPSDRFSAERPEGSISTLTIQRTEQRDSAMYRCASSLEQGDEQFFGPGTRLTVL.

This clonotype occurred many times. The gene calls are TRBV18 and TRBJ1-1; D call uncertain. From germline, CDR1 is KGHSH and CDR2 LQKENI. This CDR3 contains 14 residues. The germline V and J ends were trimmed by 3 bases and 4 bases, with 12 bases remaining between them. In DNA form, the CDR3 reads TGTGCCAGCTCACCGTGGGGAGATAGCACTGAAGCTTTCTTT. Its translation is CASSPWGDSTEAFF.

At least ten counts were recorded for this clonotype. This rearrangement joins TRBV12-3 or TRBV12-4 to TRBJ2-3; no clear D gene. The CDR3 spans 12 residues. V was clipped by 6 bases and J by 8 bases, with 12 bases between them. The CDR3 DNA sequence: TGTGCCAGCAGCCGCGTGCGTGGTACGCAGTATTTT. It specifies CASSRVRGTQYF.

This clonotype was observed many times. This sequence joins TRBV20-1 and TRBJ2-1; D might be TRBD2 (6 bases). V was cut by 7 bases and J by 4 bases, with 17 bases left in between. Germline V gene data show CDR1 as DFQATT and CDR2 as SNEGSKA (reference sequence). The CDR3 covers 14 residues. CDR3 nucleotides: TGCAGTGTTACGGGGGTGGCCCCTTACAATGAGCAGTTCTTC. It codes for CSVTGVAPYNEQFF.

This clonotype came up many times. V gene TRBV6-5 combines with J gene TRBJ2-3; TRBD2 matches at 10 bases. The CDR3 sequence is 16 residues long. V trimming: 6 bases; J trimming: 5 bases; junction bases outside the gene matches: 11. Germline V CDR1 and CDR2: MNHEY, SVGAGI. The CDR3 bases are TGTGCCAGCAGATCCCCTACTAGCGGGGAAATAGATACGCAGTATTTT. Protein sequence: CASRSPTSGEIDTQYF.

This clonotype was recorded at least ten times. The chain combines TRBV7-2 with TRBJ2-3; a possible D gene is TRBD1 (5 bases). The CDR3 contains 13 residues. CDR1 and CDR2 from the germline V gene are SGHTA and FQGNSA. Trimming removed 2 bases from V and 5 bases from J, with 8 bases in between. CDR3 DNA: TGTGCCAGCAGCTTACAGGGCAGAGATACGCAGTATTTT. Its translation is CASSLQGRDTQYF.

This clonotype came up many times. The chain joins TRBV7-2 to TRBJ2-5, with D possibly being TRBD2 (5 bases). V was pared by 1 base and J by 5 bases, with 11 bases between. CDR3 size: 14 residues. Germline assignment: CDR1 SGHTA and CDR2 FQGNSA. CDR3 in DNA: TGTGCCAGCAGCTTAGATGGTAGCGTGGAGACCCAGTACTTC. Its protein is CASSLDGSVETQYF.

This clonotype has a count of ten or more. This chain links TRBV12-3 or TRBV12-4 with TRBJ2-1, with 7 nucleotides matching TRBD2. CDR3 length: 16 amino acids. Trimming at V came to 5 bases and at J to 1 base, leaving 8 bases not matched to a gene. The CDR3 is CASSPPGLRSYNEQFF. CDR3 in DNA: TGTGCCAGCAGTCCCCCGGGACTAAGGTCCTACAATGAGCAGTTCTTC.

At least ten counts were recorded for this clonotype. The J gene is TRBJ2-3, the V gene TRBV4-1; 11 positions agree with TRBD2. The CDR3 has 17 amino acids. CDR1 and CDR2 from the germline V gene are MGHRA and YSYEKL. Losses at the gene ends were 4 bases for V and 2 bases for J; bases not matched to a gene: 8. In nucleotides, the CDR3 is TGCGCCAGCAGCCCCAACATAGCGGGGGGGGCCACAGATACGCAGTATTTT. It translates to CASSPNIAGGATDTQYF.

The table lists this clonotype with many counts. The genes are TRBV4-3 and TRBJ2-2; D is unclear. Trimming took 4 bases from V and 3 from J, leaving 21 bases between them. Germline-derived CDR1 and CDR2 are LGHNA and YSLEER. CDR3 length: 18 residues. As DNA, the CDR3 is TGCGCCAGCAGCCCCACACTTGGGGTAATAACCCACACCGGGGAGCTGTTTTTT. The encoded protein is CASSPTLGVITHTGELFF.

This clonotype came up many times. The chain combines TRBV7-2 with TRBJ2-1; the D is unclear. The CDR3 is 19 amino acids. Germline V lookup: CDR1 SGHTA, CDR2 FQGNSA. The germline V and J ends were trimmed by 3 bases and 4 bases, with 25 bases remaining between them. This CDR3 reads CASSLPIVPGPDGYNEQFF. CDR3 DNA sequence: TGTGCCAGCAGCTTGCCTATTGTCCCCGGCCCGGACGGATACAATGAGCAGTTCTTC.

This clonotype was counted ten times or more. The rearrangement uses TRBV18 and TRBJ2-7, with unresolved D. Germline CDR1 reads KGHSH; CDR2 reads LQKENI. V lost 5 bases, J lost 2 bases, and 7 bases lay in between. The CDR3 is made up of 12 amino acids. In nucleotides, the CDR3 is TGTGCCAGCTCAACAGAAACCTACGAGCAGTACGTC. Translating it yields CASSTETYEQYV.